Presented here are 3 T cell receptor beta chains from one specimen sequenced in a study of blood T cells in healthy people across ages. With a J-beta primer mix and a sample-barcoded 5' primer, a second PCR ran about 7 to 12 cycles. TCRdb independently ran MiXCR on the 5' RACE reads; one entry per CDR3 protein. This sample has approximately 900,000 distinct CDR3 sequences, with roughly 28% found just once. The sample was also linked to a second study, of T cells of mothers and their children.

The sequenced sample was blood. The source is a woman aged 35 to 49 in good health.

The J gene is TRBJ1-5, the V gene TRBV20-1; D gene uncertain. CDR1 and CDR2 (germline): DFQATT, SNEGSKA (reference sequence). Between the trimmed V and J ends, which lost 0 bases and 1 base, there was a span of 13 bases. The CDR3 covers 16 residues. The CDR3 bases are TGCAGTGCTAGAGATAAAACCCTGGGGAGCAATCAGCCCCAGCATTTT. It is translated as CSARDKTLGSNQPQHF.

The V gene is TRBV20-1, the J gene TRBJ2-7; unclear D gene. The V gene lost 0 bases and the J gene lost 2 bases, with 8 bases spanning the gap. The CDR3 contains 13 residues. Germline-derived CDR1 and CDR2 are DFQATT and SNEGSKA (reference sequence). CDR3 DNA sequence: TGCAGTGCTAGAGACGAAGGGACCTACGAGCAGTACTTC. Residues: CSARDEGTYEQYF.

This chain connects TRBV11-2 to TRBJ2-3; the match to TRBD2 covers 15 bases. This CDR3 comprises 17 residues. Germline CDR1 reads SGHAT; CDR2 reads FQNNGV. With V trimmed by 3 bases and J by 7 bases, 8 bases remained unmatched. Here the CDR3 DNA reads TGTGCCAGCAGCTTCTCAGAGGGACTAGCGGGGGGTAATACGCAGTATTTT. It codes for CASSFSEGLAGGNTQYF. The variable domain in full, completed from reference TRBV11-2 and TRBJ2-3, reads EAGVAQSPRYKIIEKRQSVAFWCNPISGHATLYWYQQILGQGPKLLIQFQNNGVVDDSQLPKDRFSAERLKGVDSTLKIQPAKLEDSAVYLCASSFSEGLAGGNTQYFGPGTRLTVL.